This T cell receptor (beta chain) was found in a study of T cells in Graves' hyperthyroidism and ophthalmopathy. Overall study: Peripheral blood was obtained at initial diagnosis, preceding any treatment.

A remark on this clonotype: Its antigen is currently unknown. Mismatch with germline at one junction end may stem from a read error.

This CDR3 spans 16 amino acids. Germline loops: CDR1 MGHRA, CDR2 YSYEKL. RNA transcripts provided the source from which TCR beta CDR3 regions were amplified. First-round RT-PCR of the TCR CDR3 relied on the HTBI primer set. TCRdb re-called the multiplex PCR reads through MiXCR, storing one row per CDR3 protein. Seen here are hundreds of thousands of distinct CDR3 sequences, approximately 14% observed once, and the top ten hold approximately 10%. Any patient presenting with uncontrolled infection, other autoimmune disease, pregnancy or lactation was left out. Diagnoses used clinical symptoms, serum thyroxine and TRAb, thyroid ultrasound and orbital computed tomography. Notes on the study in general: Most clonotypes expanded in the thyroid (above 0.001) were also present in blood.

The rearrangement uses TRBV4-1 and TRBJ2-5; TRBD2 is a possible D gene (5 bases). The clonotype comes from a woman between 18 and 29 years old with Graves' hyperthyroidism. Material for sequencing was blood. In nucleotides, the CDR3 is TGCGCCAGCAGCCCTCTCGAAGGCCCTCAAGGGTTTCAGAGGGACTTC. It is translated as CASSPLEGPQGFQRDF.